The 30 T cell receptor beta chains listed next were all sequenced from one sample in a study of T cell responses to AZD1222 COVID-19 vaccine. Method: immunoSEQ multiplex PCR; TCRdb's copy keeps in-frame clones and lacks some. In the table there are about 150,000 clones, 75% to 90% of which are singletons. The sequences come from peripheral blood, collected 28 days after the second AZD1222 dose. The source of these receptors is an adult who received the AZD1222 COVID-19 vaccine.

The chain joins TRBV27 to TRBJ2-7, with D maybe TRBD2 (5 bases). Germline V gene sequence: CDR1 MNHEY, CDR2 SMNVEV (reference sequence). V was cut by 5 bases and J by 4 bases, with 12 bases left in between. The CDR3 loop spans 13 amino acids. The CDR3 DNA is TGTGCCAGCAGTCCCAACACTAGGTACGAGCAGTACTTC. Translated, it gives CASSPNTRYEQYF.

J is TRBJ1-1 and V is TRBV5-4; D remains unclear. The CDR3 sequence is 14 residues long. Germline CDR1 is SGHNT and CDR2 is YYREEE (reference sequence). Between the trimmed V and J ends, which lost 0 bases and 6 bases, there was a span of 12 bases. CDR3 DNA: TGTGCCAGCAGCTTGGCTCGTGGAGTCGCTGAAGCTTTCTTT. It translates to CASSLARGVAEAFF. The full variable domain, rest sourced from reference TRBV5-4 and TRBJ1-1, is ETGVTQSPTHLIKTRGQQVTLRCSSQSGHNTVSWYQQALGQGPQFIFQYYREEENGRGNFPPRFSGLQFPNYSSELNVNALELDDSALYLCASSLARGVAEAFFGQGTRLTVV.

This clone was recorded once. The chain uses TRBV27 and TRBJ1-2, with D possibly matching TRBD1 (5 bases). CDR3 size: 13 residues. Germline lookup yields CDR1 MNHEY and CDR2 SMNVEV (reference sequence). V was cut by 10 bases and J by 4 bases, with 16 bases left in between. The CDR3 DNA sequence: TGTGCCACCCTTCGAGCGGGGGGCTATGGCTACACCTTC. Amino acids: CATLRAGGYGYTF.

The genes are TRBV9 and TRBJ1-6; TRBD1 matches at 7 bases. Germline V gives CDR1 SGDLS, CDR2 YYNGEE. After removal of 3 bases from V and 10 bases from J, the junction contained 13 bases not matched to a gene. The CDR3 is 16 amino acids. The CDR3 sequence is CASSGTGQIFGSPLHF. The CDR3 bases are TGTGCCAGCAGCGGCACGGGACAGATTTTTGGATCACCCCTCCACTTT. The full variable domain, its missing parts supplied by reference TRBV9 and TRBJ1-6, is DSGVTQTPKHLITATGQRVTLRCSPRSGDLSVYWYQQSLDQGLQFLIQYYNGEERAKGNILERFSAQQFPDLHSELNLSSLELGDSALYFCASSGTGQIFGSPLHFGNGTRLTVT.

The V and J genes are TRBV11-2 and TRBJ1-3; no reliable D call. Germline CDR1 and CDR2: SGHAT and FQNNGV. CDR3 length: 14 residues. The ends were cut back, 3 bases at V and 0 bases at J, with 6 bases in the middle. The CDR3 DNA is TGTGCCAGCAGCTTCATCGGCTCTGGAAACACCATATATTTT. Protein sequence: CASSFIGSGNTIYF.

To note about this clone: This sample also contains other DNA sequences that code for the same CDR3. The rearrangement uses TRBV28 and TRBJ2-7; D call uncertain. The CDR3 has 11 residues. The germline V and J ends were trimmed by 5 bases and 3 bases, with 5 bases remaining between them. The germline V gene has CDR1 MDHEN and CDR2 SYDVKM. The CDR3 sequence is CASSLNYEQYF. In DNA form, the CDR3 reads TGTGCCAGCAGTCTGAACTACGAGCAGTACTTC.

In regard to this clone: In the same sample, other DNA sequences code for this CDR3. The gene calls are TRBV28 and TRBJ1-2; D ambiguous. Germline values: CDR1 MDHEN, CDR2 SYDVKM. Trimming removed 5 bases from V and 5 bases from J, with 12 bases in between. This CDR3 comprises 13 residues. DNA of the CDR3: TGTGCCAGCAGTCTAGTGACAAATTATGGCTACACCTTC. Translating it yields CASSLVTNYGYTF.

Written as DNA, the CDR3 is TGTGCCAGCAGCTTGGGAGGGGCTAATTCCTATGGCTACACCTTC. This encodes CASSLGGANSYGYTF. The V gene is TRBV5-6, the J gene TRBJ1-2; tentatively, D is TRBD1 (5 bases). The CDR3 is made up of 15 amino acids. Germline values: CDR1 SGHDT, CDR2 YYEEEE. V was clipped by 0 bases and J by 4 bases, with 13 bases between them.

The chain combines TRBV24-1 with TRBJ2-2; D is possibly TRBD1 (6 bases). V gave up 5 bases and J gave up 0 bases, with 15 bases separating them. The CDR3 is 17 residues long. Looked up from germline, CDR1 is KGHDR and CDR2 is SFDVKD. CDR3 bases: TGTGCCACCAGTGGTTCACGACAGGAGCCGAACACCGGGGAGCTGTTTTTT. Translating it yields CATSGSRQEPNTGELFF.

The rearrangement uses TRBV5-1 and TRBJ1-5; no definite D call. Deletions cut 3 bases from V and 4 bases from J, with 8 bases between. Germline V gene lookup returns CDR1 SGHRS and CDR2 YFSETQ. The CDR3 is 13 residues long. CDR3: CASSSTENQPQHF. CDR3 sequence (DNA): TGCGCCAGCAGCTCGACGGAAAATCAGCCCCAGCATTTT.

The rearrangement uses TRBV6-2 or TRBV6-3 and TRBJ1-4; no clear D. Between the trimmed V and J ends, which lost 6 bases and 3 bases, there was a span of 11 bases. This CDR3 contains 14 residues. From germline, CDR1 is MNHEY and CDR2 SVGEGT. The DNA of the CDR3 is TGTGCCAGCAGCGTTTGGCAGCCTAATGAAAAACTGTTTTTT. This translates into CASSVWQPNEKLFF.

The CDR3 loop reads CASSRLGRSEETQYF. CDR3 nucleotide sequence: TGTGCCAGCAGTCGCCTGGGGCGGAGCGAAGAGACCCAGTACTTC. The chain recombines TRBV28 with TRBJ2-5, with a possible D match to TRBD1 (5 bases). CDR1 is MDHEN, CDR2 SYDVKM, per germline. V was pared by 5 bases and J by 3 bases, with 16 bases between. CDR3 length equals 15 residues.

V usage is TRBV28 and J usage is TRBJ1-6; D not resolved. The V end lost 2 bases, the J end lost 10 bases, and 12 bases lay between the germline ends. Germline loops: CDR1 MDHEN, CDR2 SYDVKM. This CDR3 spans 14 amino acids. The CDR3 protein is CASSLRPSGSPLHF. CDR3 sequence (DNA): TGTGCCAGCAGTTTACGGCCCAGCGGATCACCCCTCCACTTT.

The CDR3 DNA is TGCAGTGCTAGTGCCAGACTAGCGGGAGAAGACATTCAGTACTTC. It yields the protein CSASARLAGEDIQYF. The genes are TRBV20-1 and TRBJ2-4; TRBD2 agrees at 12 bases. This CDR3 region has 15 residues. After removal of 3 bases from V and 8 bases from J, the junction contained 8 bases not matched to a gene. From germline, CDR1 is DFQATT and CDR2 SNEGSKA (reference sequence).

V and J are TRBV5-4 and TRBJ2-4, with 12 bases identical to TRBD2. Germline V lookup: CDR1 SGHNT, CDR2 YYREEE (reference sequence). The V gene end was trimmed by 3 bases and the J gene end by 0 bases; junction bases not matched to a gene: 7. The CDR3 consists of 18 residues. CDR3 bases: TGTGCCAGCAGCTCGGCCCTAGCGGGAGGGATAGCCAAAAACATTCAGTACTTC. Translated, it gives CASSSALAGGIAKNIQYF. Variable domain in full (rest from reference TRBV5-4 and TRBJ2-4): ETGVTQSPTHLIKTRGQQVTLRCSSQSGHNTVSWYQQALGQGPQFIFQYYREEENGRGNFPPRFSGLQFPNYSSELNVNALELDDSALYLCASSSALAGGIAKNIQYFGAGTRLSVL.

This chain uses TRBV5-3 with TRBJ2-1; no clear D. TRBV5-3 is an ORF, and what it does is uncertain. V lost 0 bases, J lost 8 bases, and 6 bases lay in between. The CDR3 length is 12 residues. The CDR3 loop is CARSLGCYEQFF. The CDR3 DNA reads as TGTGCCAGAAGCTTGGGGTGTTATGAGCAGTTCTTC.

This chain connects TRBV3-1 (or the pseudogene TRBV3-2) to TRBJ1-2; D may be TRBD1 (5 bases). This CDR3 is built from 12 residues. CDR1 is LGHDT and CDR2 is YNNKEL in the germline V gene (reference sequence). With 0 bases removed from V and 8 bases from J, the gap between germline ends came to 7 bases. The CDR3 region is CASSQEWGGYTF. In DNA form, the CDR3 reads TGTGCCAGCAGCCAAGAATGGGGCGGCTACACCTTC.

CDR3 in amino acids: CASSEALGGARSEAFF. The CDR3 DNA is TGTGCCAGCAGTGAAGCGCTTGGGGGGGCGCGGTCTGAAGCTTTCTTT. The chain recombines TRBV2 with TRBJ1-1; tentative D call: TRBD1 (6 bases). This CDR3 region has 16 residues. Trimming shortened V by 0 bases and J by 6 bases, and 17 bases separated the two germline ends. From germline, CDR1 is SNHLY and CDR2 FYNNEI.

As for this clone: Given a much more abundant clone one base away, this may be a read error. Other DNA sequences in the same sample also yield this CDR3. The genes are TRBV27 and TRBJ2-6, with unresolved D. CDR3 length: 14 amino acids. Trimming took off 5 bases at V and 0 bases at J, with 5 bases between the two ends. CDR1 MNHEY and CDR2 SMNVEV come from the germline V gene (reference sequence). This CDR3 reads CASSPLSGANVLTF. CDR3 nucleotide sequence: TGTGCCAGCAGTCCCCTCTCTGGGGCCAACGTCCTGACTTTC.

This sequence joins TRBV19 and TRBJ2-7; possibly TRBD1 or TRBD2 for D (5 bases each). Germline CDR1 and CDR2: LNHDA and SQIVND (reference sequence). The CDR3 covers 18 residues. Trimming cost V 4 bases and J 0 bases, with 22 bases left between them. The CDR3 region is CASSTLRDPIRSSYEQYF. The CDR3 DNA sequence: TGTGCCAGTAGTACGCTCCGGGACCCGATAAGGAGCTCCTACGAGCAGTACTTC.

The V and J genes are TRBV19 and TRBJ2-1, with D perhaps given as TRBD1 or TRBD2 (5 bases each). Looked up from germline, CDR1 is LNHDA and CDR2 is SQIVND (reference sequence). Trimming pared 6 bases from V and 9 bases from J, leaving 12 bases between. The CDR3 loop spans 12 amino acids. CDR3 residues: CASRERGTEQFF. Written as DNA, the CDR3 is TGTGCCAGTAGGGAGAGGGGTACTGAGCAGTTCTTC.

CDR3 amino acids: CASSRTYEQYF. The CDR3, as DNA: TGTGCCAGCAGCCGAACCTACGAGCAGTACTTC. J is TRBJ2-7 and V is TRBV12-3 or TRBV12-4; D is unresolved. Trimming took 6 bases from V and 2 from J, leaving 5 bases between them. The CDR3 runs to 11 residues.

This clone was observed a few times. V is TRBV11-3 and J is TRBJ2-7; no reliable D call. Germline CDR1 and CDR2: SGHNT and YENEEA. This CDR3 contains 11 residues. Trimming left V 8 bases short and J 2 bases short, with 7 bases between. The CDR3 sequence: CASGGAYEQYF. As DNA, the CDR3 is TGTGCCAGCGGCGGCGCCTACGAGCAGTACTTC.

The chain combines TRBV9 with TRBJ1-4; D is unresolved. V gave up 3 bases and J gave up 5 bases, with 8 bases separating them. The germline V gene encodes CDR1 SGDLS and CDR2 YYNGEE. The CDR3 loop spans 13 amino acids. As DNA, the CDR3 is TGTGCCAGCAGCGGCGGGCCCAATGAAAAACTGTTTTTT. Translation gives CASSGGPNEKLFF.

The chain joins TRBV28 to TRBJ1-5; D remains ambiguous. The V end lost 6 bases, the J end lost 4 bases, and 10 bases lay between the germline ends. The CDR3 sequence is 13 residues long. From germline, CDR1 is MDHEN and CDR2 SYDVKM. CDR3 coding DNA: TGTGCCAGCAGCCGCGGGATAAATCAGCCCCAGCATTTT. Translation gives CASSRGINQPQHF.

This chain uses TRBV28 with TRBJ2-7, with a weak D call TRBD2 (5 bases). V was shortened by 10 bases and J by 1 base, with 17 bases between the two germline ends. The CDR3 has 14 residues. CDR1 is MDHEN, CDR2 SYDVKM, per germline. CDR3 sequence (DNA): TGTGCCACAGGTAGACCTAGGACTTCCTACGAGCAGTACTTC. Its translation is CATGRPRTSYEQYF.

The chain recombines TRBV7-6 with TRBJ2-1; the match to TRBD1 covers 7 bases. V shed 2 bases, J shed 6 bases, and the junction held 4 bases outside the gene matches. The CDR3 spans 14 residues. Germline values: CDR1 SGHVS, CDR2 FNYEAQ. In nucleotides, the CDR3 is TGTGCCAGCAGCTTACTAGACAGGGTCAATGAGCAGTTCTTC. Amino acids: CASSLLDRVNEQFF.

The CDR3 bases are TGTGCCAGCAGCCAAGTGAACAGGGTTATGGGCAATCAGCCCCAGCATTTT. Protein product: CASSQVNRVMGNQPQHF. V usage is TRBV4-2 and J usage is TRBJ1-5, with D perhaps TRBD1 (6 bases). The CDR3 spans 17 residues. Looked up from germline, CDR1 is LGHNA and CDR2 is YNFKEQ. Between the trimmed V and J ends, which lost 1 base and 2 bases, there was a span of 15 bases.

V usage is TRBV28 and J usage is TRBJ2-7, with D possibly matching TRBD2 (6 bases). Germline CDR1 MDHEN, CDR2 SYDVKM. With 6 bases removed from V and 3 bases from J, the gap between germline ends came to 18 bases. CDR3 size: 15 residues. The CDR3, as DNA: TGTGCCAGCAGGTCCGGGACTGGGGTTCGCTACGAGCAGTACTTC. Translated, it gives CASRSGTGVRYEQYF.

The rearrangement uses TRBV5-4 and TRBJ2-7, with D unresolved. The CDR3 is 16 residues long. V lost 0 bases, J lost 2 bases, and 15 bases lay in between. Germline assignment: CDR1 SGHNT and CDR2 YYREEE (reference sequence). The CDR3 spells CASSLGGTAVTYEQYF. The CDR3 coding sequence is TGTGCCAGCAGCTTGGGGGGAACAGCAGTCACCTACGAGCAGTACTTC.